What follows describes a single T cell receptor (beta chain). The antigen remains undetermined. The sample originates from a study of a mutant IDH1 vaccine in newly diagnosed glioma. Regarding the study as a whole: Pseudoprogression showed no apparent link to changes in top peripheral T cell clonotypes.

V was cut by 7 bases and J by 6 bases, with 8 bases left in between. This CDR3 contains 11 residues. CDR1 and CDR2 (germline): MNHEY, SVGAGI. Time point: week 5, during vaccination. One vaccine dose held 300 ug of mutant IDH1 20-mer peptide and came with topical imiquimod. Here immunoSEQ multiplex PCR was the method, and the copy in TCRdb shows in-frame clones only, minus some. The top ten clones hold just over 0.55% of a sample with 75,000 to 80,000 clones, roughly 90% of them seen once. This sequence joins TRBV6-5 and TRBJ2-3; D is possibly TRBD1 (5 bases). The clonotype originates from a woman in her forties or fifties with glioma. The specimen was PBMCs, collected from a glioma patient whose treatment included an IDH1 peptide vaccine. The CDR3 loop is CASIRGDTQYF. CDR3 in DNA: TGTGCCAGCATTAGGGGTGATACGCAGTATTTT.